Below are 23 T cell receptor beta chains sequenced from a single sample in a study of cytomegalovirus exposure and HLA in healthy donors. In the PCR, 60 Vbeta and 13 Jbeta primers were used. Data came from immunoSEQ multiplex PCR; TCRdb stores just in-frame clones and leaves some out. The sample consists of 160,000 or so clones, around 80% of them appearing once. Sequencing was performed on PBMCs. The receptors originated from a man aged 35 to 55 in good health and CMV-seronegative.

The chain links TRBV2 to TRBJ2-2, with 8 bases lining up with TRBD2. Germline V lookup: CDR1 SNHLY, CDR2 FYNNEI. This CDR3 region has 15 residues. V lost 6 bases and J lost 0; bases outside the gene matches: 3. CDR3 region: CASRGGLANTGELFF. In DNA form, the CDR3 reads TGTGCCAGCAGAGGGGGACTAGCGAACACCGGGGAGCTGTTTTTT.

On this clone itself: Other DNA variants within this sample encode the same CDR3. V gene TRBV5-1 combines with J gene TRBJ2-5; D may be TRBD1 (6 bases). The CDR3 has 14 residues. V lost 0 bases, J lost 2 bases, and 8 bases lay in between. Per germline, CDR1 SGHRS and CDR2 YFSETQ. DNA for the CDR3: TGCGCCAGCAGCTTGGGGACAGATCAAGAGACCCAGTACTTC. Its translation is CASSLGTDQETQYF.

About this clone itself: This CDR3 is also generated by other DNA sequences in the sample. The chain employs TRBV18 and TRBJ1-1, with D possibly TRBD1 on 6 matching bases. V lost 3 bases and J 2 bases, leaving 13 bases between the germline ends. CDR3 length: 15 amino acids. Germline values: CDR1 KGHSH, CDR2 LQKENI. The CDR3 protein is CASSPSPGQNTEAFF. CDR3 sequence (DNA): TGTGCCAGCTCACCTTCACCGGGACAAAACACTGAAGCTTTCTTT.

The genes are TRBV7-9 and TRBJ1-1; D may be TRBD1 (6 bases). Germline CDR1 is SEHNR and CDR2 is FQNEAQ (reference sequence). This CDR3 is built from 13 residues. Deletions cut 6 bases from V and 6 bases from J, with 14 bases between. The CDR3: CASSRQGSPEAFF. In DNA form, the CDR3 reads TGTGCCAGCAGTCGTCAGGGGAGCCCTGAAGCTTTCTTT. Variable domain in full (rest from reference TRBV7-9 and TRBJ1-1): DTGVSQNPRHKITKRGQNVTFRCDPISEHNRLYWYRQTLGQGPEFLTYFQNEAQLEKSRLLSDRFSAERPKGSFSTLEIQRTEQGDSAMYLCASSRQGSPEAFFGQGTRLTVV.

V and J are TRBV5-4 and TRBJ2-7; 11 bases are shared with TRBD2. J lost 1 base, V lost 3 bases, and 3 bases had no gene match. The CDR3 totals 15 residues. Germline V gene data show CDR1 as SGHNT and CDR2 as YYREEE (reference sequence). The CDR3 is CASSSRLAGSYEQYF. The CDR3, as DNA: TGTGCCAGCAGCTCCAGACTAGCGGGATCCTACGAGCAGTACTTC.

V is TRBV7-9 and J is TRBJ1-5, with TRBD1 as a possible D gene (5 bases). The CDR3 loop spans 15 amino acids. CDR1 and CDR2 from the germline V gene are SEHNR and FQNEAQ (reference sequence). Between the trimmed V and J ends, which lost 1 base and 7 bases, there was a span of 14 bases. The CDR3 coding sequence is TGTGCCAGCAGCTTAGTGGGGGGTGGGGAACAGCCCCAGCATTTT. This codes for CASSLVGGGEQPQHF.

This clone was seen only a few times. This chain uses TRBV5-1 with TRBJ2-1, with D perhaps matching TRBD2 (5 bases). V lost 7 bases to trimming and J lost 7 bases, with 18 bases between them. Germline assignment: CDR1 SGHRS and CDR2 YFSETQ. The CDR3 extends over 14 amino acids. CDR3 in DNA: TGCGCCAGCGGAGCGAGGGATTCGGGAAATGAGCAGTTCTTC. It specifies CASGARDSGNEQFF. Full variable domain (remainder filled in from reference TRBV5-1 and TRBJ2-1): KAGVTQTPRYLIKTRGQQVTLSCSPISGHRSVSWYQQTPGQGLQFLFEYFSETQRNKGNFPGRFSGRQFSNSRSEMNVSTLELGDSALYLCASGARDSGNEQFFGPGTRLTVL.

About this clone itself: Its ends do not fully match the called genes, so a read error is possible. The CDR3 loop reads CSSSLNILEQFF. In nucleotides, the CDR3 is TGTTCCAGCAGCCTTAATATTCTTGAGCAGTTCTTC. V gene TRBV7-9 combines with J gene TRBJ2-1; no definite D call. Germline V lookup: CDR1 SEHNR, CDR2 FQNEAQ (reference sequence). The CDR3 is 12 amino acids. The full variable domain, its missing parts supplied by reference TRBV7-9 and TRBJ2-1, is DTGVSQNPRHKITKRGQNVTFRCDPISEHNRLYWYRQTLGQGPEFLTYFQNEAQLEKSRLLSDRFSAERPKGSFSTLEIQRTEQGDSAMYLCSSSLNILEQFFGPGTRLTVL.

The chain recombines TRBV25-1 with TRBJ2-4; no definite D call. Germline-derived CDR1 and CDR2 are MGHDK and SYGVNS. V was cut by 3 bases and J by 9 bases, with 12 bases left in between. CDR3 length: 13 amino acids. CDR3 DNA: TGTGCCAGCAGTGATCGACCCCGCGGCATTCAGTACTTC. Encoded protein: CASSDRPRGIQYF.

This chain connects TRBV30 to TRBJ1-1, with 9 bases that match TRBD1. Germline loops: CDR1 GTSNPN, CDR2 SVGIG (reference sequence). CDR3 length equals 14 residues. V lost 2 bases to trimming and J lost 5 bases; unmatched junction nucleotides: 6. The CDR3 is CAWSTGGGWTEAFF. CDR3 coding DNA: TGTGCCTGGAGTACAGGGGGCGGGTGGACTGAAGCTTTCTTT.

The chain links TRBV7-8 to TRBJ1-1; weak D call: TRBD1 (6 bases). Between the trimmed V and J ends, which lost 1 base and 4 bases, there was a span of 10 bases. CDR1 and CDR2 (germline): SGHVS, FQNEAQ. This CDR3 spans 14 amino acids. CDR3 DNA: TGTGCCAGCAGCTTAGTAGGGGGAACCACTGAAGCTTTCTTT. It is translated as CASSLVGGTTEAFF.

CDR3 sequence (DNA): TGTGCCAGCAGCCCGGGACAGACCCCAGATACGCAGTATTTT. As protein: CASSPGQTPDTQYF. The V gene is TRBV5-4, the J gene TRBJ2-3; 7 bases align to TRBD1. In germline, CDR1 is SGHNT, CDR2 YYREEE (reference sequence). V lost 4 bases, J lost 4 bases, and 6 bases stayed unmatched. CDR3 size: 14 residues.

This chain's CDR3 is CASSLVPGDQETQYF. Here the CDR3 DNA reads TGTGCCAGCAGTTTAGTCCCAGGGGACCAAGAGACCCAGTACTTC. This chain uses TRBV27 with TRBJ2-5, with D perhaps matching TRBD1 (6 bases). The CDR3 sequence is 15 residues long. Germline CDR1 and CDR2: MNHEY and SMNVEV (reference sequence). V lost 2 bases to trimming and J lost 0 bases, with 10 bases between them.

In this sample, this clone turned up a few times. The chain employs TRBV2 and TRBJ2-5; a weak D match, TRBD1 (6 bases). The CDR3 runs to 12 residues. In germline, CDR1 is SNHLY, CDR2 FYNNEI. The V gene lost 7 bases and the J gene lost 1 base, with 7 bases spanning the gap. CDR3 sequence reads: CASTDSQETQYF. CDR3 coding DNA: TGTGCCAGCACGGACAGCCAAGAGACCCAGTACTTC. The complete variable domain, with remaining parts taken from reference TRBV2 and TRBJ2-5, reads EPEVTQTPSHQVTQMGQEVILRCVPISNHLYFYWYRQILGQKVEFLVSFYNNEISEKSEIFDDQFSVERPDGSNFTLKIRSTKLEDSAMYFCASTDSQETQYFGPGTRLLVL.

The CDR3 coding sequence is TGTGCCAGCAGTTTACGTAGCGAGTGGGGCTACGAGCAGTACTTC. It specifies CASSLRSEWGYEQYF. V usage is TRBV27 and J usage is TRBJ2-7; tentatively, D is TRBD2 (5 bases). CDR1 is MNHEY, CDR2 SMNVEV, per germline (reference sequence). Trimming left V 2 bases short and J 3 bases short, with 14 bases between. The CDR3 runs 15 residues.

The chain uses TRBV12-5 and TRBJ1-4; 8 positions agree with TRBD1. CDR3 length: 13 amino acids. From germline, CDR1 is LGHNT and CDR2 FRNRAP. V gave up 3 bases and J gave up 7 bases; unmatched junction bases: 1. This CDR3 reads CASGFTGGEKLFF. CDR3 nucleotides: TGTGCTAGTGGTTTTACAGGGGGTGAAAAACTGTTTTTT.

This clone was seen only a few times. The chain recombines TRBV4-1 with TRBJ2-1; 14 bases agree with TRBD2. Germline lookup yields CDR1 MGHRA and CDR2 YSYEKL. The length of the CDR3 is 15 residues. The ends lost 3 bases at V and 6 bases at J; junction bases unmatched: 1. CDR3: CASSQTSGRVNEQFF. The CDR3, as DNA: TGCGCCAGCAGCCAGACTAGCGGGAGGGTCAATGAGCAGTTCTTC.

The chain uses TRBV29-1 and TRBJ1-1; 7 bases are shared with TRBD1. V was clipped by 0 bases and J by 0 bases; unmatched bases: 4. CDR1 and CDR2 (germline): SQVTM, ANQGSEA. This CDR3 is built from 15 residues. CDR3: CSVEEGQIMNTEAFF. DNA for the CDR3: TGCAGCGTTGAAGAGGGACAGATCATGAACACTGAAGCTTTCTTT. Supplemented by reference TRBV29-1 and TRBJ1-1, the full variable domain reads SAVISQKPSRDICQRGTSLTIQCQVDSQVTMMFWYRQQPGQSLTLIATANQGSEATYESGFVIDKFPISRPNLTFSTLTVSNMSPEDSSIYLCSVEEGQIMNTEAFFGQGTRLTVV.

This sequence joins TRBV27 and TRBJ2-2; TRBD1 matches 10 bases. The junction had 5 bases not matched to a gene; V was cut back by 3 bases and J by 4 bases. CDR3 length: 16 residues. Germline CDR1 MNHEY, CDR2 SMNVEV (reference sequence). The CDR3 DNA reads TGTGCCAGCAGTTTTTTGGGACAGGGGATCACCGGGGAGCTGTTTTTT. Translating gives CASSFLGQGITGELFF.

V usage is TRBV5-6 and J usage is TRBJ2-1, with TRBD1 matching 10 bases. With 1 base clipped from V and 7 bases from J, the junction kept 5 bases outside the gene matches. The CDR3 spans 15 residues. Germline V lookup: CDR1 SGHDT, CDR2 YYEEEE. CDR3 loop: CASSLQGQGMNEQFF. The CDR3 DNA sequence: TGTGCCAGCAGCTTGCAGGGACAGGGGATGAATGAGCAGTTCTTC.

This chain joins TRBV4-1 and TRBJ2-7; D possibly corresponds to TRBD1 (6 bases). CDR1 is MGHRA, CDR2 YSYEKL, per germline. The length of the CDR3 is 13 residues. With 4 bases removed from V and 4 bases from J, the gap between germline ends came to 11 bases. The CDR3 here is CASSPGQSYEQYF. CDR3 sequence (DNA): TGCGCCAGCAGCCCCGGACAGTCTTACGAGCAGTACTTC.

This chain connects TRBV6-1 to TRBJ2-4; D possibly corresponds to TRBD2 (7 bases). V was pared by 7 bases and J by 8 bases, with 21 bases between. Germline V gives CDR1 MNHNS, CDR2 SASEGT. The CDR3 extends over 15 amino acids. CDR3 residues: CASKGGRTGEDIQYF. The CDR3 DNA follows: TGTGCCAGCAAGGGGGGGCGGACCGGGGAAGACATTCAGTACTTC.

The chain joins TRBV7-6 to TRBJ2-2, with TRBD1 identical over 9 bases. This CDR3 is built from 17 residues. Germline loops: CDR1 SGHVS, CDR2 FNYEAQ. Losses at the gene ends were 5 bases for V and 4 bases for J; bases not matched to a gene: 11. Here the CDR3 DNA reads TGTGCCAGCAGCCACACACGAACAGGGGGCGGCACCGGGGAGCTGTTTTTT. It specifies CASSHTRTGGGTGELFF.